This TCR beta chain is drawn from a study of CD8 T cells in ankylosing spondylitis. Study results and caveats: The authors reported significant enrichment of disease-linked clones in matched ankylosing spondylitis synovial fluid. Made up of under 10 highly homologous variants, a TCR beta motif appeared characteristic of ankylosing spondylitis blood. Earlier work had already found some motif variants in reactive arthritis synovial fluid and blood.

This clonotype has a handful of counts. Its antigen remains unknown. From the 5' RACE reads, TCRdb called clonotypes with MiXCR, one entry per CDR3 protein. The repertoire holds 390,000 or so distinct CDR3 sequences, with 20% to 25% as singletons. This CDR3 is 13 amino acids long. Germline V CDR1 and CDR2: SQVTM, ANQGSEA. V was shortened by 5 bases and J by 1 base, with 11 bases between the two germline ends. This receptor was identified in a male donor with ankylosing spondylitis. The sequenced sample consisted of blood, either unsorted or a sorted T cell fraction (not recorded which). The chain joins TRBV29-1 to TRBJ1-1; TRBD1 is a possible D gene (6 bases). CDR3: CSVSGTRNTEAFF. As DNA, the CDR3 is TGCAGCGTTTCCGGGACAAGGAACACTGAAGCTTTCTTT.